This TCR beta chain is drawn from a study of regulatory T cells in long-lasting Graves disease. As for the study in general: Graves' patients, diagnosed recently, had received antithyroid drugs under 3 months.

Assembly of TCR beta libraries relied on iRepertoire HTBI primers together with Arm-PCR of CDR3 regions. TCRdb analysed the multiplex PCR reads with MiXCR anew, one entry per CDR3 protein. Of approximately 350,000 distinct CDR3 sequences in the sample, about 16% were seen once. There are many counts of this clonotype. Losses at the gene ends were 5 bases for V and 2 bases for J; bases not matched to a gene: 7. From germline, CDR1 is LGHDT and CDR2 YNNKEL (reference sequence). The CDR3 runs 15 residues. The time point was: newly diagnosed GD, antithyroid drugs for less than 3 months. PBMC RNA served as the TCR library source. These data were also filed under a second study, of T cells in Graves' hyperthyroidism and ophthalmopathy.

The chain employs TRBV3-1 and TRBJ2-3, with TRBD2 identical over 7 bases. This clonotype originated in a woman aged 18-29 years with Graves disease. The sample was peripheral blood mononuclear cells (PBMCs), taken at new diagnosis, from a patient treated with antithyroid drugs. CDR3 region: CASSFAGTTTDTQYF. The CDR3 DNA reads as TGTGCCAGCAGCTTCGCCGGGACTACCACAGATACGCAGTATTTT.